This TCR beta chain came from a study of T cells in Graves' hyperthyroidism and ophthalmopathy. In this sample, this clonotype turned up many times. Germline trimming cut 5 bases from V and 6 bases from J; bases unmatched to any gene: 7. The CDR3 totals 14 residues. TCR beta CDR3 sequences were amplified from RNA transcripts. Initially, a first-round RT-PCR of the TCR CDR3 employed the HTBI primer set. MiXCR, applied by TCRdb to the multiplex PCR reads, yields one record per CDR3 protein. The table has about 360,000 distinct CDR3 sequences, around a sixth seen once. On the basis of clinical symptoms, serum thyroxine and TRAb, thyroid ultrasound and orbital computed tomography, diagnoses were made. The sample of blood was obtained at first hyperthyroidism diagnosis (before any ophthalmopathy symptoms). Isolation of PBMCs was performed on about 10 ml fresh peripheral blood.

This clonotype was sampled from a woman younger than 35 with Graves' hyperthyroidism that later progressed to Graves' ophthalmopathy. The chain joins TRBV12-3 or TRBV12-4 to TRBJ1-5, with 7 positions matching TRBD1. Sequenced material: blood. Here the CDR3 DNA reads TGTGCCAGCAGTCTGGGGACAGTGATTCAGCCCCAGCATTTT. Its protein is CASSLGTVIQPQHF.